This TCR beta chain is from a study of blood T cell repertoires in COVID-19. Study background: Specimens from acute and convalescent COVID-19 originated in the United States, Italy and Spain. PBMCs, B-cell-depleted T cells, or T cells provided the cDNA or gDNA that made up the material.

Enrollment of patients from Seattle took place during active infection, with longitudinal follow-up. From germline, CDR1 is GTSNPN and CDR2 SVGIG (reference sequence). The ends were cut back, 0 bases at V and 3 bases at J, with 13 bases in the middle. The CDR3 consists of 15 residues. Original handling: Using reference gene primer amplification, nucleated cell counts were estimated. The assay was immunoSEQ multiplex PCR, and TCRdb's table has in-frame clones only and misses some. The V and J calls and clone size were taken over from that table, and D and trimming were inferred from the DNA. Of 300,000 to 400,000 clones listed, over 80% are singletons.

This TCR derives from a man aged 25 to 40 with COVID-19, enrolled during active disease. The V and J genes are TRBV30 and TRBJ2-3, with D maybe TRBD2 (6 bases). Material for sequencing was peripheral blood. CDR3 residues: CAWSVMLASTDTQYF. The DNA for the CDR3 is TGTGCCTGGAGTGTAATGCTAGCGTCGACAGATACGCAGTATTTT.